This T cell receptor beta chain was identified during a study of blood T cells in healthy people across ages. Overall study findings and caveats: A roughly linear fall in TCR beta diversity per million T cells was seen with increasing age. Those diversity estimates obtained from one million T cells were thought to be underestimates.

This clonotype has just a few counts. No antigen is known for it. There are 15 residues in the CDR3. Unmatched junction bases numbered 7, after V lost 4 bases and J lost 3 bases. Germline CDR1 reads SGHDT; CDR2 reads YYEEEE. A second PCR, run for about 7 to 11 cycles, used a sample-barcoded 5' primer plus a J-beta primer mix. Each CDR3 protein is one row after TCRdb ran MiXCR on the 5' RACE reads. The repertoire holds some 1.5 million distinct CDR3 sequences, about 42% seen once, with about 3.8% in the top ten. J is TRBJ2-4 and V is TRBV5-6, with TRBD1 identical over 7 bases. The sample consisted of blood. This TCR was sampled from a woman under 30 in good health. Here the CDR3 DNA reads TGTGCCAGCAGCCTCCCCGGGACAGTCAAAAACATTCAGTACTTC. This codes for CASSLPGTVKNIQYF.